These 9 T cell receptor beta chains came from one sample sequenced in a study of shared clonotypes between healthy human individuals. Using immunoSEQ multiplex PCR, the repertoire was profiled, and TCRdb retains in-frame clones only, with some absent. The repertoire has some 1.4 million clones, roughly 96% of them found once; the top ten carry roughly 1.2%. Sequenced input: naive CD4+ T cells sorted from blood. Described subset: CD45RA+ positively selected. Receptor source: a man between 25 and 39 years old in good health.

The chain recombines TRBV6-5 with TRBJ1-5; D may be TRBD1 (6 bases). Trimming stripped 6 bases from V and 9 bases from J, with 15 bases between. The V gene's germline CDR1 is MNHEY and CDR2 SVGAGI. The CDR3 consists of 13 residues. The CDR3: CASRRDRTGPQHF. In DNA form, the CDR3 reads TGTGCCAGCAGGAGAGACAGGACTGGGCCCCAGCATTTT.

V is TRBV6-1 and J is TRBJ1-5, with a weak D call TRBD1 (6 bases). Germline assignment: CDR1 MNHNS and CDR2 SASEGT. V gave up 4 bases and J gave up 5 bases, with 27 bases separating them. The CDR3 is 19 amino acids. The CDR3 loop reads CASSAKKGGGSRVDQPQHF. CDR3 coding DNA: TGTGCCAGCAGTGCGAAGAAGGGGGGTGGGTCACGGGTGGATCAGCCCCAGCATTTT.

The J gene is TRBJ2-7, the V gene TRBV18; TRBD2 matches 8 bases. The CDR3 covers 17 residues. V was clipped by 2 bases and J by 4 bases; unmatched bases: 13. The V gene's germline CDR1 is KGHSH and CDR2 LQKENI. CDR3 nucleotides: TGTGCCAGCTCACCAATCTTAGGCAGCGGGAGTTCGTACGAGCAGTACTTC. Translating gives CASSPILGSGSSYEQYF.

The chain recombines TRBV18 with TRBJ2-2, with D tentatively TRBD1 or TRBD2 (5 bases each). Germline assignment: CDR1 KGHSH and CDR2 LQKENI. This CDR3 comprises 16 residues. Trimming cost V 4 bases and J 4 bases, with 16 bases left between them. This CDR3 reads CASSLLDTGPTGELFF. Written as DNA, the CDR3 is TGTGCCAGCTCACTTCTTGACACGGGGCCCACCGGGGAGCTGTTTTTT. Using reference TRBV18 and TRBJ2-2 for the parts outside the CDR3, the full variable domain is NAGVMQNPRHLVRRRGQEARLRCSPMKGHSHVYWYRQLPEEGLKFMVYLQKENIIDESGMPKERFSAEFPKEGPSILRIQQVVRGDSAAYFCASSLLDTGPTGELFFGEGSRLTVL.

This clone has just one count. This sequence joins TRBV11-2 and TRBJ2-5, with TRBD1 matching 9 bases. Germline assignment: CDR1 SGHAT and CDR2 FQNNGV. The trim removed 5 bases at V and 3 bases at J, leaving 4 bases unmatched. The CDR3 loop spans 14 amino acids. The CDR3 loop is CASSPGTGKETQYF. The CDR3 region has the DNA TGTGCCAGCAGCCCCGGGACAGGGAAAGAGACCCAGTACTTC.

There are a few counts of this clone. This same CDR3 is encoded by further DNA sequences in the sample. This chain joins TRBV2 and TRBJ2-5, with D hard to call. The CDR3 is 11 amino acids. Germline V CDR1 and CDR2: SNHLY, FYNNEI. Trimming stripped 2 bases from V and 5 bases from J, with 3 bases between. The DNA for the CDR3 is TGTGCCAGCAGTGAAACGGAGACCCAGTACTTC. Translation gives CASSETETQYF.

DNA of the CDR3: TGTGCCTCTTCGTTAGTCGCAACTAATGAAAAACTGTTTTTT. Translating it yields CASSLVATNEKLFF. This chain uses TRBV30 with TRBJ1-4; no firm D call. The CDR3 has 14 residues. V lost 7 bases to trimming and J lost 0 bases, with 12 bases between them. Per the germline V gene, CDR1 is GTSNPN and CDR2 is SVGIG (reference sequence).

CDR3: CASSLTQKGYEQYF. The CDR3 DNA sequence: TGTGCCAGCAGTTTAACACAGAAGGGATACGAGCAGTACTTC. The chain carries TRBV27 and TRBJ2-7; D unresolved. Trimming removed 2 bases from V and 4 bases from J, with 12 bases in between. Germline CDR1 is MNHEY and CDR2 is SMNVEV (reference sequence). This CDR3 has 14 residues.

The chain has TRBV28 and TRBJ1-5; perhaps TRBD1 as D (5 bases). The CDR3 runs to 18 residues. Germline V gene lookup returns CDR1 MDHEN and CDR2 SYDVKM. V gave up 5 bases and J gave up 11 bases, with 31 bases separating them. The CDR3 sequence is CASSPNGKRGSVIRAQHF. In DNA form, the CDR3 reads TGTGCCAGCAGTCCCAACGGGAAGCGGGGGTCAGTTATTCGGGCCCAGCATTTT.